A single sample gave rise to the 4 T cell receptor beta chains below, sequenced in a study of vaccination effects on CD4 cells after COVID-19. Before any sequencing was done, the ViraFEST assay used viral peptide pools to expand antigen-specific CD4+ T cells. Following a roughly ten-day culture, CD4+ T cells were purified. None of the vaccinated had previously contracted SARS-CoV-2, and their nucleocapsid antibodies tested negative. No antigen has been identified for these receptors. The table came from immunoSEQ multiplex PCR; TCRdb's copy has only in-frame clones and leaves some out. This sample has approximately 20,000 clones, with roughly two thirds found just once. The sequences come from CD4+ T cells from PBMCs cultured with HCoV-NL63 spike peptides, collected before COVID-19 vaccination. The receptors here all came from a human donor who received a COVID-19 vaccine.

The J gene is TRBJ2-7, the V gene TRBV30; TRBD2 matches 10 bases. This CDR3 is built from 15 residues. J gave up 2 bases and V 2 bases, and 6 bases lay outside the gene matches. Germline CDR1 and CDR2: GTSNPN and SVGIG (reference sequence). The CDR3 sequence is CAWSTAAGGPYEQYF. The CDR3, as DNA: TGTGCCTGGAGTACCGCAGCGGGGGGGCCCTACGAGCAGTACTTC.

Here the CDR3 reads CASSPHRGTGANVLTF. CDR3 bases: TGTGCCAGCAGCCCCCACAGGGGGACTGGGGCCAACGTCCTGACTTTC. The V gene is TRBV7-9, the J gene TRBJ2-6; 8 nucleotides agree with TRBD1. CDR1 is SEHNR and CDR2 is FQNEAQ in the germline V gene (reference sequence). The CDR3 has 16 amino acids. Germline trimming cut 5 bases from V and 2 bases from J; bases unmatched to any gene: 5.

This chain links TRBV6-6 with TRBJ2-1; 7 bases map to TRBD2. The J segment lost 3 bases and the V segment lost 2 bases, leaving 7 bases of the junction unmatched. Germline V CDR1 and CDR2: MNHNY, SVGAGI (reference sequence). CDR3 length equals 16 residues. The CDR3 loop reads CASSYRRGSFYNEQFF. As DNA, the CDR3 is TGTGCCAGCAGTTACCGTCGCGGGAGCTTCTACAATGAGCAGTTCTTC.

This clone appeared a few times. The chain links TRBV6-4 to TRBJ2-3; TRBD2 agrees at 11 bases. V was pared by 5 bases and J by 2 bases, with 3 bases of the junction left unmatched. The CDR3 consists of 15 residues. CDR1 is MRHNA, CDR2 SNTAGT, per germline. The CDR3, as DNA: TGTGCCAGCAGTCTACTAGCGGGAGCCACAGATACGCAGTATTTT. Translation: CASSLLAGATDTQYF.